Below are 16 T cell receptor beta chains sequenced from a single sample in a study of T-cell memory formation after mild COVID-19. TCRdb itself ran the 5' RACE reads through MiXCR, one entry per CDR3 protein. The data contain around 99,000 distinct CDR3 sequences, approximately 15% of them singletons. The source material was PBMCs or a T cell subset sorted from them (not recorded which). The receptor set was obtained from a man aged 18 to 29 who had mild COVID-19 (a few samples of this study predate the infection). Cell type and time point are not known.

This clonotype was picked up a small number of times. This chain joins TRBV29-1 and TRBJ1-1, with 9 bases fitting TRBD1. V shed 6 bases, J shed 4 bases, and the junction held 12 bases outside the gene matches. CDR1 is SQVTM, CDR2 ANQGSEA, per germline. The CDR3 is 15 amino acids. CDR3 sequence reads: CSVRTPETGGTEAFF. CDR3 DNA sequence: TGCAGCGTGCGAACCCCGGAGACAGGGGGCACTGAAGCTTTCTTT. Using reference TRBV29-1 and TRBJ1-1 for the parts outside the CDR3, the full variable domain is SAVISQKPSRDICQRGTSLTIQCQVDSQVTMMFWYRQQPGQSLTLIATANQGSEATYESGFVIDKFPISRPNLTFSTLTVSNMSPEDSSIYLCSVRTPETGGTEAFFGQGTRLTVV.

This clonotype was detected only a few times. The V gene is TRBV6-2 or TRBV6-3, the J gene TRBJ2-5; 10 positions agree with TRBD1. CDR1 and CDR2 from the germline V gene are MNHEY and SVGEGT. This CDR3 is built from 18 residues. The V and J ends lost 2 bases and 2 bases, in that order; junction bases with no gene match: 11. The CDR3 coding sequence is TGTGCCAGCAGTTACCCCGGACCCGACAGGGGGCCTCAAGAGACCCAGTACTTC. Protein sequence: CASSYPGPDRGPQETQYF.

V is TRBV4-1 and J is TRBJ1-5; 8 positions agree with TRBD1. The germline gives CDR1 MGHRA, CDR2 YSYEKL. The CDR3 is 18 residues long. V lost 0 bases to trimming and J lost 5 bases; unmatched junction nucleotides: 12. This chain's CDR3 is CASSQDHRDRPSHQPQHF. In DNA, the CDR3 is TGCGCCAGCAGCCAAGATCACCGGGACAGGCCATCCCATCAGCCCCAGCATTTT.

CDR3 in DNA: TGTGCCAGCAGCTTAGAACGGAGCACAGATACGCAGTATTTT. Translating gives CASSLERSTDTQYF. The chain has TRBV7-6 and TRBJ2-3; D is undetermined. The germline V gene encodes CDR1 SGHVS and CDR2 FNYEAQ. Between the trimmed V and J ends, which lost 1 base and 0 bases, there was a span of 5 bases. The CDR3 consists of 14 residues.

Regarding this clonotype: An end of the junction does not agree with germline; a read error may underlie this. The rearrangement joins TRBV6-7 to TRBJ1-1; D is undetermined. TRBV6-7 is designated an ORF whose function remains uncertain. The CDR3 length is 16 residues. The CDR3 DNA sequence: TGTGCCAGCAGTTACTCGCTGATTCTCCTGAACATTGAAGCTTTCTTT. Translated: CASSYSLILLNIEAFF.

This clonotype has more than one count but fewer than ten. This chain's CDR3 is CASSLDGREQETQYF. As DNA, the CDR3 is TGTGCCAGCAGCCTCGACGGACGCGAGCAAGAGACCCAGTACTTC. This chain joins TRBV6-6 and TRBJ2-5; D not resolved. The V gene's germline CDR1 is MNHNY and CDR2 SVGAGI (reference sequence). The CDR3 is made up of 15 amino acids. Trimming left V 6 bases short and J 2 bases short, with 16 bases between.

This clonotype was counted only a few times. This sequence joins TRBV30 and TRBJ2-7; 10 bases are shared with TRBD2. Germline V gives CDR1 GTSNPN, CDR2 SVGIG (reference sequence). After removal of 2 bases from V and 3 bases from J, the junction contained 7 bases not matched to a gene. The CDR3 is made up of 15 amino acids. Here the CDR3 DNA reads TGTGCCTGGAGTCCGAGCGGGGGGGCCGGCTACGAGCAGTACTTC. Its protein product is CAWSPSGGAGYEQYF.

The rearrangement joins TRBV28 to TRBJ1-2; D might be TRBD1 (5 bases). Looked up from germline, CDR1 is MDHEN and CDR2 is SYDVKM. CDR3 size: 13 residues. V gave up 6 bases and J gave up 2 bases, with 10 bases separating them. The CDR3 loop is CASRQVGNYGYTF. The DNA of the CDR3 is TGTGCCAGCAGACAGGTGGGAAACTATGGCTACACCTTC.

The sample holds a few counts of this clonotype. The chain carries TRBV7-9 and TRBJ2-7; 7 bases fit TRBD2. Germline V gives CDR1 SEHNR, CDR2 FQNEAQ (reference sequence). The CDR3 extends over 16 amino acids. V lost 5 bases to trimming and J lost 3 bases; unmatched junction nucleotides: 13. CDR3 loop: CASSPREGVDVYEQYF. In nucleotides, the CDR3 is TGTGCCAGCAGCCCTAGGGAGGGCGTCGACGTCTACGAGCAGTACTTC.

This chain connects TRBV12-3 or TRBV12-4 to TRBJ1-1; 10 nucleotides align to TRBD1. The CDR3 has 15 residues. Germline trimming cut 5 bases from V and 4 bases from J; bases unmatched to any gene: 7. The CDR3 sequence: CASSDQRTGGTEAFF. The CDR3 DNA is TGTGCCAGCAGTGACCAGAGGACAGGGGGCACTGAAGCTTTCTTT.

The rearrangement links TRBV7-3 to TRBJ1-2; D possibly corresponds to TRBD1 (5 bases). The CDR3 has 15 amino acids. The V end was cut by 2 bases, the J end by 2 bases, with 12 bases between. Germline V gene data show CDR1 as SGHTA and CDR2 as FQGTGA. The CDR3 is CASSLRGGVNYGYTF. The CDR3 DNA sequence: TGTGCCAGCAGCTTACGGGGGGGAGTGAACTATGGCTACACCTTC.

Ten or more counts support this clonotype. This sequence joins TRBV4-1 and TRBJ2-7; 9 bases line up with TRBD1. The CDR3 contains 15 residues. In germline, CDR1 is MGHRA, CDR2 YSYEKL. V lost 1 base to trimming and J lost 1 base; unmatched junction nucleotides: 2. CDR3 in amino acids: CASSQGGTGSYEQYF. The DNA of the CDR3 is TGCGCCAGCAGCCAAGGGGGGACAGGGTCCTACGAGCAGTACTTC.

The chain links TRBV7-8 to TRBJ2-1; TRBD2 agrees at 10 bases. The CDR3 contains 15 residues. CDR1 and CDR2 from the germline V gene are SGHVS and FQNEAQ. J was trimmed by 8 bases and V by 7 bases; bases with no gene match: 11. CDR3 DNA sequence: TGTGCCAGCAACCCTAGCGGGGGAGAAATGGATGAGCAGTTCTTC. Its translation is CASNPSGGEMDEQFF.

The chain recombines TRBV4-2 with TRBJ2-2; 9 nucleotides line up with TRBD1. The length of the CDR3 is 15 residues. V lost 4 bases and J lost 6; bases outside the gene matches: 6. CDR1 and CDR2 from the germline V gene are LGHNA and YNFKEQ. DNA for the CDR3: TGTGCCAGCAGCCCTACCGGGACAGGGCCCGGGGAGCTGTTTTTT. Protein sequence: CASSPTGTGPGELFF.

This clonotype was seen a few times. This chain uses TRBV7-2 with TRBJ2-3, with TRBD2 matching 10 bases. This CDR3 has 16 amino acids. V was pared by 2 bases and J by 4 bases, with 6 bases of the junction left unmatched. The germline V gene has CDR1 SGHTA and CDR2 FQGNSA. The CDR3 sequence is CASSLLAGGHPDTQYF. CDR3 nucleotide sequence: TGTGCCAGCAGCTTATTAGCGGGGGGCCACCCAGATACGCAGTATTTT.

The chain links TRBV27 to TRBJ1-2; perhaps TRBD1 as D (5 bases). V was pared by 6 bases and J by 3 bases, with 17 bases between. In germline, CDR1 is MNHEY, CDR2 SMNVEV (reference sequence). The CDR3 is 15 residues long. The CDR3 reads CASSPEGREDYGYTF. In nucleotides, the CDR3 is TGTGCCAGCAGCCCGGAGGGCAGGGAGGACTATGGCTACACCTTC.